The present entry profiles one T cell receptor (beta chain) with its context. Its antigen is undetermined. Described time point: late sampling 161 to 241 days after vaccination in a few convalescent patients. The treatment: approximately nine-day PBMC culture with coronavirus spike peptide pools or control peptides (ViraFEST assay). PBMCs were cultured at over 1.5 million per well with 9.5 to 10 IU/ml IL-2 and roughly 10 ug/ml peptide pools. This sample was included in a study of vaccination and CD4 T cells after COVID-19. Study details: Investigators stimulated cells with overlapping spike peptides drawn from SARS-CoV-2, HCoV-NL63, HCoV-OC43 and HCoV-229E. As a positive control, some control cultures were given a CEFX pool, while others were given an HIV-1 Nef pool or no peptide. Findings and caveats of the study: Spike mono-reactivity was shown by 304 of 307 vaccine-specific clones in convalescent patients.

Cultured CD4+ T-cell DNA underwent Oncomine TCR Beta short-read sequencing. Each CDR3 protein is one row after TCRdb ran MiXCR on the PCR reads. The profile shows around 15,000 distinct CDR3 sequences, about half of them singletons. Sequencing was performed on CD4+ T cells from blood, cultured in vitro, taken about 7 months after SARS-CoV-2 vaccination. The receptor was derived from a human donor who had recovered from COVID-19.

DNA for the CDR3: TGTGCCAGCAGCTCGACTATTCCCTCCTACGAGCAGTACTTC. It encodes CASSSTIPSYEQYF. This chain connects TRBV5-6 to TRBJ2-7; perhaps TRBD2 as D (5 bases). The germline V gene encodes CDR1 SGHDT and CDR2 YYEEEE. This CDR3 is built from 14 residues. The V gene lost 3 bases and the J gene lost 0 bases, with 10 bases spanning the gap.